A selection of T cell receptor beta chains follows, all from one sample in a study of blood T cell repertoires in COVID-19. This table comes from immunoSEQ multiplex PCR, and its TCRdb copy is limited to in-frame clones, with some not included. The sample has 150,000 to 200,000 clones; roughly 84% are singletons. What was sequenced was PBMCs or T cells enriched from blood (not recorded which). Receptor source: a man aged 45-65 years who had recovered from COVID-19. CDR3s include the opening cysteine and the closing phenylalanine or tryptophan. A D gene is named only where the DNA matches it firmly. Not every row has a clone size; where given, it reads once, few, many or a size class.

j_call: TRBJ2-7
d_call: .
v_call: TRBV7-9
clone_size: .
cdr3_nt: TGTGCCAGCAGCAGGACAGCCTACGAGCAGTACTTC
cdr3_aa: CASSRTAYEQYF

j_call: TRBJ2-1
d_call: .
v_call: TRBV6-5
clone_size: .
cdr3_nt: TGTGCCAGCAGCCTAAGGGGGGGCCCCTACAATGAGCAGTTCTTC
cdr3_aa: CASSLRGGPYNEQFF

j_call: TRBJ1-1
d_call: .
v_call: TRBV11-2
clone_size: .
cdr3_nt: TGTGCCAGCAGCTCCCGGGAACCCAGTGAAGCTTTCTTT
cdr3_aa: CASSSREPSEAFF

j_call: TRBJ1-5
d_call: .
v_call: TRBV5-4
clone_size: .
cdr3_nt: TGTGCCAGCAGCTTGCAGTACAGGGCGGATCAGCCCCAGCATTTT
cdr3_aa: CASSLQYRADQPQHF

j_call: TRBJ2-4
d_call: .
v_call: TRBV30
clone_size: .
cdr3_nt: TGTGCCTGGCGGGCAGGGTGGGACATTCAGTACTTC
cdr3_aa: CAWRAGWDIQYF

j_call: TRBJ1-5
d_call: .
v_call: TRBV6-1
clone_size: .
cdr3_nt: TGTGCCAGCAGTGAATGGGGAGACAATCAGCCCCAGCATTTT
cdr3_aa: CASSEWGDNQPQHF

j_call: TRBJ2-7
d_call: TRBD1
v_call: TRBV9
clone_size: .
cdr3_nt: TGTGCCAGCAGCGTAGGGACAGGGGGTCCCTACGAGCAGTACTTC
cdr3_aa: CASSVGTGGPYEQYF

j_call: TRBJ2-7
d_call: .
v_call: TRBV7-3
clone_size: .
cdr3_nt: TGTGCCAGCAGCTTAGGACTACCTCCCTACGAGCAGTACTTC
cdr3_aa: CASSLGLPPYEQYF

j_call: TRBJ1-3
d_call: .
v_call: TRBV4-1
clone_size: .
cdr3_nt: TGCGCCAGCAGCCAACCCCGGGATCTCGGAAACACCATATATTTT
cdr3_aa: CASSQPRDLGNTIYF

j_call: TRBJ2-7
d_call: TRBD2
v_call: TRBV2
clone_size: .
cdr3_nt: TGTGCCAGCAGTGAAAGGCCTAGCGGGGGTTACGAGCAGTACTTC
cdr3_aa: CASSERPSGGYEQYF

j_call: TRBJ2-5
d_call: .
v_call: TRBV18
clone_size: .
cdr3_nt: TGTGCCAGCTCACCCAGGGCGGGGGAGACCCAGTACTTC
cdr3_aa: CASSPRAGETQYF

j_call: TRBJ2-1
d_call: .
v_call: TRBV5-5
clone_size: once
cdr3_nt: TGTGCCAGCAGCTACAGGGTTCAGACAGTCTGGGATGAGCAGTTCTTC
cdr3_aa: CASSYRVQTVWDEQFF

j_call: TRBJ1-1
d_call: TRBD1
v_call: TRBV10-3
clone_size: .
cdr3_nt: TGTGCCATCAGTGGGACAGGGCAGGCTGAAGCTTTCTTT
cdr3_aa: CAISGTGQAEAFF

j_call: TRBJ2-3
d_call: .
v_call: TRBV14
clone_size: .
cdr3_nt: TGTGCCAGCAGCCAAGATTTTTTGGGGGCCGCCTCGGGAGATACGCAGTATTTT
cdr3_aa: CASSQDFLGAASGDTQYF

j_call: TRBJ2-1
d_call: .
v_call: TRBV19
clone_size: medium-sized
cdr3_nt: TGTGCCAGTATGGCTGACTACAATGAGCAGTTCTTC
cdr3_aa: CASMADYNEQFF

j_call: TRBJ2-3
d_call: TRBD2
v_call: TRBV20-1
clone_size: .
cdr3_nt: TGCAGTGCTAGTTCTAGCGGGGTTCTGGCAGATACGCAGTATTTT
cdr3_aa: CSASSSGVLADTQYF

j_call: TRBJ1-2
d_call: .
v_call: TRBV3-1/TRBV3-2
clone_size: .
cdr3_nt: TGTGCCAGCAGCCAAGATTCTCATGGCTACACCTTC
cdr3_aa: CASSQDSHGYTF

j_call: TRBJ1-5
d_call: TRBD1
v_call: TRBV7-9
clone_size: .
cdr3_nt: TGTGCCAGCAGTACCGGGACAGAGAAAGATCAGCCCCAGCATTTT
cdr3_aa: CASSTGTEKDQPQHF

j_call: TRBJ2-2
d_call: .
v_call: TRBV12-3/TRBV12-4
clone_size: .
cdr3_nt: TGTGCCACCCACCTGAGATTCGGGGAGCTGTTTTTT
cdr3_aa: CATHLRFGELFF

j_call: TRBJ1-2
d_call: TRBD1
v_call: TRBV29-1
clone_size: .
cdr3_nt: TGCAGCGCCCGCAGGACAGGGAACTATGGCTACACCTTC
cdr3_aa: CSARRTGNYGYTF

j_call: TRBJ1-2
d_call: .
v_call: TRBV2
clone_size: .
cdr3_nt: TGTGCCAGCAGGGAGCAGCTTCAGAGGGGCTACACCTTC
cdr3_aa: CASREQLQRGYTF

j_call: TRBJ1-1
d_call: .
v_call: TRBV30
clone_size: .
cdr3_nt: TGTGCCGGAGAACAGGACACTGAAGCTTTCTTT
cdr3_aa: CAGEQDTEAFF

j_call: TRBJ2-5
d_call: .
v_call: TRBV5-6
clone_size: .
cdr3_nt: TGTGCCAGCAGCTTGGGGGCCGCACCATGGGAGACCCAGTACTTC
cdr3_aa: CASSLGAAPWETQYF

j_call: TRBJ1-1
d_call: .
v_call: TRBV2
clone_size: .
cdr3_nt: TGTGCCAGCAGTGGGGGCAGGGGAGGGACTGAAGCTTTCTTT
cdr3_aa: CASSGGRGGTEAFF

j_call: TRBJ1-4
d_call: TRBD1
v_call: TRBV2
clone_size: .
cdr3_nt: TGTGCCAGCAGTGAAGCGACAGGGGTAGCTAATGAAAAACTGTTTTTT
cdr3_aa: CASSEATGVANEKLFF

j_call: TRBJ1-5
d_call: .
v_call: TRBV15
clone_size: .
cdr3_nt: TGTGCCACCAGCAGAGAAGCGGCGAATTCCTATCAGCCCCAGCATTTT
cdr3_aa: CATSREAANSYQPQHF

j_call: TRBJ2-4
d_call: .
v_call: TRBV7-2
clone_size: .
cdr3_nt: TGTGCCAGCAGCGCAACACGAGCCAAAAACATTCAGTACTTC
cdr3_aa: CASSATRAKNIQYF

j_call: TRBJ1-2
d_call: TRBD1
v_call: TRBV5-1
clone_size: once
cdr3_nt: TGCGCCAGCAGCCCGGCCCGCCTTGGGACAGAAGTAACAGGGGGCTACACCTTC
cdr3_aa: CASSPARLGTEVTGGYTF

j_call: TRBJ2-7
d_call: TRBD1
v_call: TRBV10-1
clone_size: few
cdr3_nt: TGCGCCAGCAGTCCTACTAGACAGGGTGGCGCTTACGAGCAGTACTTC
cdr3_aa: CASSPTRQGGAYEQYF

j_call: TRBJ1-6
d_call: .
v_call: TRBV7-9
clone_size: many
cdr3_nt: TGTGCCAGCAGCCTAGCCAAACGCTCGACGGAGAGATATAATTCACCCCTCCACTTT
cdr3_aa: CASSLAKRSTERYNSPLHF

j_call: TRBJ1-4
d_call: TRBD1
v_call: TRBV7-9
clone_size: .
cdr3_nt: TGTGCCAGCAGGTCAGGGGGCTCGCGCAATGAAAAACTGTTTTTT
cdr3_aa: CASRSGGSRNEKLFF

j_call: TRBJ1-6
d_call: .
v_call: TRBV2
clone_size: .
cdr3_nt: TGTGCCAGCAGAAAGGACACAGATTCACCCCTCCACTTT
cdr3_aa: CASRKDTDSPLHF

j_call: TRBJ2-3
d_call: TRBD2
v_call: TRBV6-1
clone_size: .
cdr3_nt: TGTGCCAGCAGTGAAAGGGGGACTAGCGTACCAGATACGCAGTATTTT
cdr3_aa: CASSERGTSVPDTQYF

j_call: TRBJ1-1
d_call: .
v_call: TRBV2
clone_size: .
cdr3_nt: TGTGCCAGCGGTAAGGCAGGGAACATGAACACTGAAGCTTTCTTT
cdr3_aa: CASGKAGNMNTEAFF

j_call: TRBJ1-1
d_call: .
v_call: TRBV7-3
clone_size: .
cdr3_nt: TGTGCCAGCAGCTTAGCTGGGCTGGCTGAAGCTTTCTTT
cdr3_aa: CASSLAGLAEAFF

j_call: TRBJ1-5
d_call: .
v_call: TRBV19
clone_size: .
cdr3_nt: TGTGCCAGTAGTCCTTCCTGGGGGGGCGGTGGGGGCAATCAGCCCCAGCATTTT
cdr3_aa: CASSPSWGGGGGNQPQHF

j_call: TRBJ1-1
d_call: .
v_call: TRBV12-3/TRBV12-4
clone_size: .
cdr3_nt: TGTGCCAGCAGTCCTAGTACTGAAGCTTTCTTT
cdr3_aa: CASSPSTEAFF

j_call: TRBJ1-2
d_call: .
v_call: TRBV19
clone_size: .
cdr3_nt: TGTGCCAGTATCCCGGGGAGAGGCTATGGCTACACCTTC
cdr3_aa: CASIPGRGYGYTF

j_call: TRBJ2-2
d_call: TRBD2
v_call: TRBV28
clone_size: .
cdr3_nt: TGTGCCAGCAGTTTTAGCGGGGGGCCCTACACCGGGGAGCTGTTTTTT
cdr3_aa: CASSFSGGPYTGELFF

j_call: TRBJ2-5
d_call: .
v_call: TRBV2
clone_size: .
cdr3_nt: TGTGCCAGCGAAGAGGGACTGGAGGCAGGGGGGAAGACCCAGTACTTC
cdr3_aa: CASEEGLEAGGKTQYF

j_call: TRBJ1-2
d_call: TRBD1
v_call: TRBV3-1/TRBV3-2
clone_size: once
cdr3_nt: TGTGCCAGCAGCCGACAGGGACAGGGGCATGGCTACACCTTC
cdr3_aa: CASSRQGQGHGYTF

j_call: TRBJ1-2
d_call: .
v_call: TRBV7-8
clone_size: few
cdr3_nt: TGTGCCAGCAGCCTGACCACCTCGGGTGGGGGCTACACCTTC
cdr3_aa: CASSLTTSGGGYTF

j_call: TRBJ1-2
d_call: .
v_call: TRBV5-1
clone_size: .
cdr3_nt: TGCGCCAGCCGGGACACCGCCAACTATGGCTACACCTTC
cdr3_aa: CASRDTANYGYTF